These T cell receptor beta chains were read from a single sample in a study of radiation and T cells in renal cell carcinoma. Clones were read by immunoSEQ multiplex PCR, and TCRdb kept only the in-frame ones, dropping some. The sample lists about 130,000 clones; 88% were seen once. This material consisted of blood, taken from a patient whose treatment included radiotherapy and nephrectomy. The receptors shown here come from a woman aged 70-85 years with renal cell carcinoma. Both conserved end residues are part of each CDR3. D genes are given only for firm matches.

>TRBJ2-3|TRBD2|TRBV5-1
TGCGCCAGCAGCTTTGGACTAGCGGGGCGCTACGATACTAGCACAGATACGCAGTATTTT
CASSFGLAGRYDTSTDTQYF
>TRBJ1-5|.|TRBV18
TGTGCCAGCTCAGCCGGACGGTCCAATCAGCCCCAGCATTTT
CASSAGRSNQPQHF
>TRBJ2-7|.|TRBV5-4
TGTGCCAGCAGCTTGGAGGGGGGGCCCTACGAGCAGTACTTC
CASSLEGGPYEQYF
>TRBJ2-5|TRBD2|TRBV2
TGTGCCAGCAGTGGCGGGACTAGCGCCGTGGAGACCCAGTACTTC
CASSGGTSAVETQYF
>TRBJ1-4|.|TRBV7-9
TGTGCCAGCAGCCCCAAGGGGGGAGAAAAACTGTTTTTT
CASSPKGGEKLFF
>TRBJ2-5|TRBD2|TRBV5-5
TGTGCCAGCAGCCAGATAGCGGGGGGCCTTTTAAAAGAGACCCAGTACTTC
CASSQIAGGLLKETQYF
>TRBJ1-1|.|TRBV19
TGTGCCAGTTTGGGGGTCTTCCCTGAAGCTTTCTTT
CASLGVFPEAFF
>TRBJ1-5|.|TRBV19
TGTGCCAGTAGTGGCAGGGAGGGGAATCAGCCCCAGCATTTT
CASSGREGNQPQHF
>TRBJ2-3|.|TRBV29-1
TGCAGCGCCCAGGGTGGGGATACGCAGTATTTT
CSAQGGDTQYF
>TRBJ1-1|.|TRBV5-4
TGTGCCAGCAGCTCCCGGGAGACACGGGGCGGGGAAGCTTTCTTT
CASSSRETRGGEAFF
>TRBJ2-5|TRBD2|TRBV5-1
TGCGCCAGCAGGACTAGCGGGGTTCAAGAGACCCAGTACTTC
CASRTSGVQETQYF
>TRBJ2-7|.|TRBV21-1
TGTGCCAGCAGCGCGGCTCGGTTGGAGCGGGGGATCCACGAGCAGTACTTC
CASSAARLERGIHEQYF
>TRBJ2-3|TRBD2|TRBV4-2
TGTGCCAGCAGCCAACGACTAGCGGGGGGGGTAGCTAGCACAGATACGCAGTATTTT
CASSQRLAGGVASTDTQYF